This record concerns one T cell receptor beta chain sequence. One junction end does not reproduce the germline sequence, and a read error may be involved. Generated by immunoSEQ multiplex PCR, the TCRdb table keeps only in-frame clones and is missing some. This sample carries some 77,000 clones, roughly 93% of them seen once, and the ten largest clones take approximately 0.32%. The data belong to a study of OX40 agonist ivuxolimab in advanced cancers. Study-level background: Intravenous ivuxolimab was administered to patients every 2 weeks at 0.01 to 10 mg/kg. Checkpoint inhibitors had been given previously to under 50% of patients.

Germline loops: CDR1 ENHRY, CDR2 SYGVKD. This CDR3 has 14 residues. This clonotype was obtained from an adult with an advanced solid tumor such as melanoma, head and neck, liver or kidney cancer. The J gene is TRBJ1-2, the V gene TRBV10-3; 7 bases align to TRBD1. Here the sequenced sample was CD4+ or CD8+ T cells sorted from blood, taken in a trial of the OX40 agonist ivuxolimab. The CDR3 loop is CAISELQGNYGYTF. In DNA form, the CDR3 reads TGTGCCATCAGCGAGTTACAGGGGAACTATGGCTACACCTTC.